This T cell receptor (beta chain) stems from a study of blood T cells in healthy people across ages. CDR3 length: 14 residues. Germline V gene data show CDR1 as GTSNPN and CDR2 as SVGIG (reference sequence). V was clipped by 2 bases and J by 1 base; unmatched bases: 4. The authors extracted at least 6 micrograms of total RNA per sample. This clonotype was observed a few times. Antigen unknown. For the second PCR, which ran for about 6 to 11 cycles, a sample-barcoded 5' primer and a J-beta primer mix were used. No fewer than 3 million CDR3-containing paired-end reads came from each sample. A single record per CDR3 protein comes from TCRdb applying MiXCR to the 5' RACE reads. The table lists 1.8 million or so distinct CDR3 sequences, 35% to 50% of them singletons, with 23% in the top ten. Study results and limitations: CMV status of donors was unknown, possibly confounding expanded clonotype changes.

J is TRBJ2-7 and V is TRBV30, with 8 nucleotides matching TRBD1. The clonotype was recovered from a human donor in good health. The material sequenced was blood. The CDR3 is CAWSMTGDSYEQYF. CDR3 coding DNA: TGTGCCTGGAGTATGACAGGGGATTCCTACGAGCAGTACTTC.